Sequencing of this T cell receptor (beta chain) was carried out in a study of CD8 T cell repertoires and HIV-1 epitope variants. About the study: The baseline condition was 1M T cells left uncultured.

Study observations and caveats: Only beta chains were identified, marking proliferation to antigen, not function.

Clones were read by immunoSEQ multiplex PCR, and TCRdb kept only the in-frame ones, dropping some. The data contain some 87,000 clones, 74% of them singletons. A note on this clone: The target antigen is unknown.

The clonotype was recovered from a male donor with HIV. Sequencing was done on a sample of uncultured baseline CD8+ T cells from peripheral blood mononuclear cells (PBMCs).

The CDR3 bases are TGTGCCAGCAGTCCCACAGACTCCAAAGCGGGAGGGCCTCGGGGCGAGCAGTACTTC. Its protein product is CASSPTDSKAGGPRGEQYF. This sequence joins TRBV28 and TRBJ2-7, with TRBD2 identical over 10 bases. This CDR3 comprises 19 residues. Germline V gene sequence: CDR1 MDHEN, CDR2 SYDVKM. Losses at the gene ends were 5 bases for V and 6 bases for J; bases not matched to a gene: 22.